The sequence of this T cell receptor (beta chain) was determined in a study of blood T cell repertoires in COVID-19. CDR3 length: 13 residues. Donors in Cohort 3 who had recovered were those with two negative PCRs, healthcare professional clearance, or resolution of their symptoms. Under the authors' procedure: The authors estimated nucleated cell counts from reference gene primer amplification. Profiled with immunoSEQ multiplex PCR; TCRdb holds only in-frame clones, not every one. That table is the source of V, J and clone size, and D and trimming were worked out from the DNA. The sample lists 180,000 or so clones; approximately 80% were seen once.

This chain uses TRBV21-1 with TRBJ2-5; the D call in the table, TRBD2, was not verified against the DNA. TRBV21-1 is an annotated pseudogene. Material: PBMCs or T cells enriched from blood (not recorded which). The TCR sequence derives from a man between 45 and 60 years old who had recovered from COVID-19. The CDR3 bases are TGTGCCAGCAGCGAAGCTATTCAAGAGACCCAGTACTTC. It is translated as CASSEAIQETQYF.